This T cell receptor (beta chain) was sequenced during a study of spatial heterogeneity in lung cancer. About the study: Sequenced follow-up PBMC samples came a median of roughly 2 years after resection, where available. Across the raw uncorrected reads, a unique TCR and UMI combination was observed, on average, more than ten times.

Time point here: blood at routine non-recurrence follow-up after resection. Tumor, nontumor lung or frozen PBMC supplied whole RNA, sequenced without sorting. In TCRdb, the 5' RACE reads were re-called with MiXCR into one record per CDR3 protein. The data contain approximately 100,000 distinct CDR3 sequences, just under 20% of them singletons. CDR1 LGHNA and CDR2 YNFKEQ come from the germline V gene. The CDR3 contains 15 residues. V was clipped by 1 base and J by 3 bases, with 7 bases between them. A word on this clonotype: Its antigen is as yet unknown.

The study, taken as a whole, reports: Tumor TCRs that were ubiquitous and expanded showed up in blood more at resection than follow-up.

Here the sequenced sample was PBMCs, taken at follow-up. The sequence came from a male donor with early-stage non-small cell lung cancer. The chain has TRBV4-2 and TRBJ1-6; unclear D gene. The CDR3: CASSQAGGYNSPLHF. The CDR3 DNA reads TGTGCCAGCAGCCAAGCAGGAGGCTATAATTCACCCCTCCACTTT.